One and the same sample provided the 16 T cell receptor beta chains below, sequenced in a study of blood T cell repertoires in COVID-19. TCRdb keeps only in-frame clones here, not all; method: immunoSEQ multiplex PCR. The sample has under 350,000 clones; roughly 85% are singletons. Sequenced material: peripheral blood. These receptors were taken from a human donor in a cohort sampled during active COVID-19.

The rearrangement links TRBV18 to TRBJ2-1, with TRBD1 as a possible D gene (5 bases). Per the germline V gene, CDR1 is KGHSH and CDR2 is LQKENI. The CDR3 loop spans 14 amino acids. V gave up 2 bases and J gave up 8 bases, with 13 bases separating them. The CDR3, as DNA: TGTGCCAGCTCACCAGGGGCCCCCGGTCATGAGCAGTTCTTC. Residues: CASSPGAPGHEQFF.

In DNA form, the CDR3 reads TGTGCCAGCAGTTTTACAGAGGGTGGCTACACCTTC. Amino acids: CASSFTEGGYTF. The rearrangement joins TRBV12-3 or TRBV12-4 to TRBJ1-2; D is unclear. This CDR3 comprises 12 residues. V lost 3 bases, J lost 7 bases, and 9 bases lay in between.

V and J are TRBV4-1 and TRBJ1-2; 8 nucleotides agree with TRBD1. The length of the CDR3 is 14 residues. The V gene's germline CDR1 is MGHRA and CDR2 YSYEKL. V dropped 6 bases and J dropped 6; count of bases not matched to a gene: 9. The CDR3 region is CASRPWTGRDGYTF. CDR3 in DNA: TGCGCCAGCAGACCCTGGACAGGGAGGGATGGCTACACCTTC.

This chain's CDR3 is CASSYKVRAANNEQFF. DNA for the CDR3: TGTGCCAGCAGTTACAAGGTCAGAGCGGCAAACAATGAGCAGTTCTTC. The rearrangement uses TRBV6-2 or TRBV6-3 and TRBJ2-1; D perhaps matches TRBD2 (5 bases). This CDR3 has 16 amino acids. The germline V gene has CDR1 MNHEY and CDR2 SVGEGT. Deletions cut 2 bases from V and 5 bases from J, with 16 bases between.

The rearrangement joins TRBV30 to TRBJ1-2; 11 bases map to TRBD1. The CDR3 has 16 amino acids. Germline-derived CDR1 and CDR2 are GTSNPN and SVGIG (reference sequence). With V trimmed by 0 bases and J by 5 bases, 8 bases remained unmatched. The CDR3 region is CAWSVAGTGGLYGYTF. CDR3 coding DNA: TGTGCCTGGAGTGTTGCTGGGACAGGGGGTTTGTATGGCTACACCTTC.

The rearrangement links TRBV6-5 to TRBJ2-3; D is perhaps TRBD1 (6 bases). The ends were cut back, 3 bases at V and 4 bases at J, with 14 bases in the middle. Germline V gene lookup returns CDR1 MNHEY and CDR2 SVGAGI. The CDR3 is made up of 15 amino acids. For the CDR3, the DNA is TGTGCCAGCAGTTATCGGCCAGGGGATTCAGATACGCAGTATTTT. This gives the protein CASSYRPGDSDTQYF.

The CDR3 DNA sequence: TGTGCCAGTAGTTCGTATGTCGGGTACCAGCCCCAGCATTTT. Encoded protein: CASSSYVGYQPQHF. The V gene is TRBV19, the J gene TRBJ1-5; no clear D. In germline, CDR1 is LNHDA, CDR2 SQIVND (reference sequence). The CDR3 is 14 amino acids. The germline V and J ends were trimmed by 5 bases and 7 bases, with 15 bases remaining between them.

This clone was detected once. For the CDR3, the DNA is TGTGCCAGCAGCTGGAAGACTAGCGGTAGCACAGATACGCAGTATTTT. Residues: CASSWKTSGSTDTQYF. The rearrangement links TRBV11-3 to TRBJ2-3; 9 nucleotides align to TRBD2. Trimming took 4 bases from V and 0 from J; bases not matched to a gene: 5. The CDR3 covers 16 residues. The germline V gene has CDR1 SGHNT and CDR2 YENEEA.

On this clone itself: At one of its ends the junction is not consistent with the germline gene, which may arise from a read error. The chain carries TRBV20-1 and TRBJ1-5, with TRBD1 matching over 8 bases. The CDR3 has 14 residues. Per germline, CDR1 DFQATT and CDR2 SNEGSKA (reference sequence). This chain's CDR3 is CSASSGQEDQAQHF. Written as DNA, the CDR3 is TGCAGTGCTAGTTCGGGACAGGAAGATCAGGCCCAGCATTTT.

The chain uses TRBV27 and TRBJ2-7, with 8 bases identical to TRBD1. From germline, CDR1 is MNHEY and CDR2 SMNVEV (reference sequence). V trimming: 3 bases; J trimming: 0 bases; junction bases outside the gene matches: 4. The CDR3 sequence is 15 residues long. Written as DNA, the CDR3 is TGTGCCAGCAGTTTCGGACAGGGTCCCTCCTACGAGCAGTACTTC. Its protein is CASSFGQGPSYEQYF.

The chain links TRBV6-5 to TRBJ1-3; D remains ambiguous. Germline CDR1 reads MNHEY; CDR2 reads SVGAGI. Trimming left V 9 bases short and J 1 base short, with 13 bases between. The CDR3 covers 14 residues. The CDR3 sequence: CAREPKASGNTIYF. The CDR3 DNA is TGTGCCAGGGAGCCTAAGGCTTCTGGAAACACCATATATTTT.

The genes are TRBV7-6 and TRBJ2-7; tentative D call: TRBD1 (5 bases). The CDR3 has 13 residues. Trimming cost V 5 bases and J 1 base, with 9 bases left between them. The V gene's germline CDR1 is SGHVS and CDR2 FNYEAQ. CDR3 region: CASSQGQSYEQYF. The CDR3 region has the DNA TGTGCCAGCAGCCAAGGACAATCCTACGAGCAGTACTTC.

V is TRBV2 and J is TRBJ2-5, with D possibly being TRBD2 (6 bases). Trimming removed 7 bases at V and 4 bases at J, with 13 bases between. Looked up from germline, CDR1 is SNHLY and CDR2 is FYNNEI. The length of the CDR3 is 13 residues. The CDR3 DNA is TGTGCCAGCATAAGGAGGGGAGGAGAGACCCAGTACTTC. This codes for CASIRRGGETQYF.

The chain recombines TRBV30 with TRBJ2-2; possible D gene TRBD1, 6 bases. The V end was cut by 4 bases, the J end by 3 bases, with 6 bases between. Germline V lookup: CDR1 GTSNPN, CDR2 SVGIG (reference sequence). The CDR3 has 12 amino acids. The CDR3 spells CAWKGDTGELFF. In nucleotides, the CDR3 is TGTGCCTGGAAGGGGGACACCGGGGAGCTGTTTTTT.

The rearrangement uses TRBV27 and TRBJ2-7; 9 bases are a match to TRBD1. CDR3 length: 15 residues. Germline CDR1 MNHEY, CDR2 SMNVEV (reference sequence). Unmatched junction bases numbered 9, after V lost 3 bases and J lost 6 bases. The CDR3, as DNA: TGTGCCAGCAGTTTTACGGGACAGGGTGGTTCCGAGCAGTACTTC. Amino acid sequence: CASSFTGQGGSEQYF.

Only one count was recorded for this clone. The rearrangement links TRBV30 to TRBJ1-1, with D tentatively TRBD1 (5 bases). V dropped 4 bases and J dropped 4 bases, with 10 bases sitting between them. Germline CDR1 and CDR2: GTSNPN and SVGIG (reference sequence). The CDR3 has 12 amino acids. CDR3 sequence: CAWKMGGTEAFF. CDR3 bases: TGTGCCTGGAAGATGGGGGGCACTGAAGCTTTCTTT.